This TCR beta chain was sequenced during a study of spatial heterogeneity in lung cancer (dated 2019 in TCRdb). Broadly, across the study: Donors were around 71 patients with early-stage, untreated non-small cell lung cancer from the lung TRACERx cohort. Follow-up PBMC samples were sequenced whenever available, with a median time to follow-up of approximately two years after resection. TCR repertoire features were related to nonsynonymous mutation counts determined by whole-exome sequencing of tumor tissue. TCR alpha and beta repertoires were quantitatively compared across multiple tumor regions, matched nontumor lung and blood in non-small cell lung cancer. Beta-chain transcripts were consistently detected in greater numbers than alpha-chain transcripts, which likely reflected higher beta-chain transcript abundance. In the raw uncorrected reads, each unique combination of TCR and UMI appeared more than ten times on average. Both alpha and beta chains were TCR-sequenced in samples taken at surgery, namely 220 tumor regions, 63 to 70 matched nontumor lung samples and just over 55 PBMC samples. The paper's findings and limits, for the study overall: Comparisons of baseline and follow-up blood repertoires included only 14 to 15 patients. Confirming at a functional level the hypothesis that regional TCRs recognize regional mutations was considered to require additional single-cell paired TCR alpha and beta sequencing. Ubiquitous expanded tumor TCRs showed up in blood more often at tumor resection than at routine follow-up.

About this clonotype itself: Its recognized antigen is unknown. Per-base quality was not reported, and no clone a single base away is much larger than it.

The sample's time point, from its label and the paper: blood at routine non-recurrence follow-up after resection. TCR sequencing used whole RNA extracted from tumor and nontumor lung tissue, or from cryopreserved PBMC samples, without cell sorting. Patients were selected for TCR sequencing only if sufficient RNA was available from at least two tumor regions. There are 14 amino acids in the CDR3, from cysteine to valine inclusive. The only DNA kept is the CDR3, 42 bases in frame from the first base. CDR1 MDHEN and CDR2 SYDVKM were looked up in the germline V gene. The germline V end is reduced by 7 bases and the J end by 1 base; junction bases left unmatched: 7. The library was produced with 5' RACE. Sequencing instrument: NextSeq 500. In the TCR library protocol, a unique molecular identifier was attached to each TCR cDNA molecule so that PCR and sequencing errors could be corrected. The source study handled its data this way. Decombinator tools were used for TCR identification, UMI-based error correction and CDR3 extraction. TCRs above a frequency of 2 per 1,000, corresponding to the top 1% of the tumor frequency distribution, were defined as expanded. Rényi diversity was computed with the R vegan package after subsampling each repertoire 100 times to 5,000 TCRs. CDR3 similarity networks were built from amino acid triplet string-kernel similarity, connecting CDR3s with pairwise similarity above 0.82. Clones were called with MiXCR by TCRdb after fastp trimmed the public reads at Q25, and only in-frame beta chains were retained. CDR3 protein duplicates are merged, each entry listing the most common genes and DNA. Here the V and J calls rest on TCRdb's processing, not on the authors' analysis. A total of about 110,000 distinct CDR3 sequences appear in this sample, 10% to 14% of them only once. 20% to 25% of the sample belongs to the ten largest clones.

The chain employs TRBV28 and TRBJ2-7; 7 of the junction bases match TRBD2. The sequence was obtained from a female donor with early-stage non-small cell lung cancer. Sequencing used PBMCs, obtained at follow-up. The CDR3 in this case is CASKGGSESYEQYV. The DNA is as follows: TGTGCCAGCAAGGGCGGGAGTGAGTCCTACGAGCAGTACGTC.